The subject of this entry is one TCR beta chain. Its target is not known. Then a second PCR, running about 7 to 11 cycles, was carried out with a sample-barcoded 5' primer and a J-beta primer mix. TCRdb redid the calling of the 5' RACE reads with MiXCR, one entry per CDR3 protein. The table shows 1.5 million to 2 million distinct CDR3 sequences, with around half occurring only once. These data originate in a study of blood T cells in healthy people across ages. Study conclusions and caveats: Older age coincided with a roughly linear decline in TCR beta diversity per million T cells.

The germline V gene has CDR1 SGHKS and CDR2 YYEKEE (reference sequence). Trimming shortened V by 0 bases and J by 4 bases, and 8 bases separated the two germline ends. The CDR3 sequence is 14 residues long. The chain is built from TRBV5-5 and TRBJ2-1; no clear D gene. This sequence was found in a woman aged 40 to 50 in good health. The sample was blood. The CDR3 DNA is TGTGCCAGCAGCTTGGCCTTTTGGTACAATGAGCAGTTCTTC. It codes for CASSLAFWYNEQFF.